A selection of T cell receptor beta chains follows, all from one sample in a study of a mutant IDH1 vaccine in newly diagnosed glioma. Sequencing was performed with immunoSEQ multiplex PCR; in TCRdb, only in-frame clones are kept and a portion is missing. The sample includes 70,000 to 95,000 clones, roughly 82% of them seen just once. This specimen consisted of PBMCs, obtained from a glioma patient treated with radiotherapy, temozolomide or both. The receptors were sampled from a man aged 35 to 55 with glioma. Some clones in this sample may be carry-over from other donors' samples. The conserved cysteine and the conserved F or W are not part of the CDR3 here.

v_call cdr3_aa
TRBV9 ASSPRTGQETQY
TRBV7-8 ASSLSAGNEQY
TRBV6-5 ASSHQGWDDYGYT
TRBV18 ASSPGSNTGELF
TRBV6-5 ASRRRQGAYDEQY
TRBV5-8 ASSETGARPHEQF
TRBV29-1 SVEDRERLNYGYT
TRBV7-2 ASSPGGRSPQPQH
TRBV6-1 ASSENSFFNSPLH
TRBV27 ASSPLTDAQY
TRBV29-1 SVNQGDAGELF
TRBV15 ATSRDGGLAASYEQY
TRBV30 AWSEKTGGTYEQY
TRBV6-5 ASSYRGRTGELF
TRBV4-1 ASSQEIRVGYEQY
TRBV5-1 ASSLDFGRPEKLF
TRBV30 AWRETGYGYT
TRBV6-6 ASSYSPGQGSPLH
TRBV7-9 ASSYRQDSYEQY
TRBV6-5 ASSYSMAEGQPQH
TRBV27 ASRGTEVYGYT
TRBV7-8 ASSLAQTGERETQY
TRBV27 ASSFRGGSVYGYT
TRBV29-1 SWRGERGEQY
TRBV18 ASSPPDETQY
TRBV13 ASSSQGATPYYEQY
TRBV4-2 ASSQAEGLQH
TRBV2 ASRGQSEQY